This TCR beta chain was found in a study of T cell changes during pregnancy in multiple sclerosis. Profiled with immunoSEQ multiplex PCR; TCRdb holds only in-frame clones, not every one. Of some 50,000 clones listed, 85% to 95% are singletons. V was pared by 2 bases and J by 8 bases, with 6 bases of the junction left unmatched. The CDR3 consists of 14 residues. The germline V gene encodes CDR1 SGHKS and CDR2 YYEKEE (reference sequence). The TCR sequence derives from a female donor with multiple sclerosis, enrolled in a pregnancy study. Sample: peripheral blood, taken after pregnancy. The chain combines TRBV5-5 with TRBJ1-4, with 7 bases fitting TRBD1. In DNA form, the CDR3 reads TGTGCCAGCAGCTTTCAGGGGGGCAGGGAAAAACTGTTTTTT. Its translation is CASSFQGGREKLFF.